These 28 T cell receptor beta chains were sequenced from one sample in a study of blood T cells in healthy people across ages. The second PCR ran about 6 to 11 cycles with a sample-barcoded 5' primer and J-beta primers. TCRdb called the 5' RACE reads again in MiXCR, with one record for every CDR3 protein. Seen here are about 930,000 distinct CDR3 sequences, 25% to 30% observed once, and the top ten hold more than 8.5%. Another study also made use of these data, one on T cells of mothers and their children.

Sequenced material: blood. The receptors stem from a woman between 40 and 50 years old in good health.

Only one count was recorded for this clonotype. The chain joins TRBV2 to TRBJ2-2; the match to TRBD2 covers 8 bases. The CDR3 covers 15 residues. Looked up from germline, CDR1 is SNHLY and CDR2 is FYNNEI. After removal of 4 bases from V and 6 bases from J, the junction contained 7 bases not matched to a gene. CDR3 nucleotide sequence: TGTGCCAGCAGTGGAGGACGGGAGGGAGCCGGGGAGCTGTTTTTT. Its protein product is CASSGGREGAGELFF.

The V and J genes are TRBV7-8 and TRBJ1-2; 7 positions match TRBD1. The CDR3 runs to 14 residues. Germline CDR1 reads SGHVS; CDR2 reads FQNEAQ. Trimming at V came to 5 bases and at J to 6 bases, leaving 9 bases not matched to a gene. CDR3 amino acids: CASSGLQGLDGYTF. In DNA, the CDR3 is TGTGCCAGCAGCGGGCTACAGGGGCTGGATGGCTACACCTTC.

The chain is built from TRBV29-1 and TRBJ1-2; no firm D call. Germline V gene sequence: CDR1 SQVTM, CDR2 ANQGSEA. The CDR3 runs to 13 residues. Deletions cut 2 bases from V and 4 bases from J, with 11 bases between. The CDR3: CSVEKVKGYGYTF. The CDR3 coding sequence is TGCAGCGTTGAAAAGGTTAAGGGCTATGGCTACACCTTC.

This clonotype showed up just a few times. Since a much larger clone is just one base distant, this may be a read error. This chain connects TRBV14 to TRBJ2-5; D gene ambiguous. This CDR3 comprises 13 residues. Trimming removed 0 bases at V and 11 bases at J, with 13 bases between. The V gene's germline CDR1 is SGHDN and CDR2 FVKESK. CDR3 amino acids: CASSQDHASAQYF. The CDR3 DNA reads TGTGCCAGCAGCCAAGATCACGCATCGGCGCAGTACTTC.

This clonotype was recorded at least ten times. CDR3 nucleotides: TGTGCCACAACCCCGGGGACGCGCTACGAGCAGTACTTC. Its translation is CATTPGTRYEQYF. V usage is TRBV28 and J usage is TRBJ2-7, with D perhaps TRBD1 or TRBD2 (5 bases each). This CDR3 is built from 13 residues. CDR1 and CDR2 from the germline V gene are MDHEN and SYDVKM. Trimming left V 10 bases short and J 3 bases short, with 16 bases between.

The chain employs TRBV5-1 and TRBJ1-2; 9 positions match TRBD1. This CDR3 region has 14 residues. Germline CDR1 SGHRS, CDR2 YFSETQ. V trimming: 6 bases; J trimming: 4 bases; junction bases outside the gene matches: 7. The CDR3 nucleotides are TGCGCCAGCACCACCGGGACAGGGAGCTATGGCTACACCTTC. This encodes CASTTGTGSYGYTF.

Comment on this clonotype: The junction does not match germline at one end; this may be a read error. DNA for the CDR3: TGCGCCAGCAGCTCCCACCCACAACAGGGGCGGACTGTCTCTGGGGCCAAGGTCCGGACTTTC. Translating gives CASSSHPQQGRTVSGAKVRTF. This chain joins TRBV5-1 and TRBJ2-6; 7 bases match TRBD1. The CDR3 loop spans 21 amino acids. In germline, CDR1 is SGHRS, CDR2 YFSETQ.

The rearrangement joins TRBV7-2 to TRBJ2-3, with D perhaps matching TRBD2 (6 bases). Between the trimmed V and J ends, which lost 0 bases and 6 bases, there was a span of 22 bases. Per germline, CDR1 SGHTA and CDR2 FQGNSA. This CDR3 spans 18 amino acids. This chain's CDR3 is CASSLAQLALRQRDTQYF. The CDR3, as DNA: TGTGCCAGCAGCTTAGCCCAGCTAGCGCTCAGGCAGAGGGATACGCAGTATTTT.

This clonotype was seen only a few times. The V call is TRBV27, the J call TRBJ2-5; TRBD2 aligns across 7 bases. Germline V CDR1 and CDR2: MNHEY, SMNVEV (reference sequence). After removal of 5 bases from V and 11 bases from J, the junction contained 23 bases not matched to a gene. CDR3 size: 17 residues. The CDR3 loop is CASSPLAPGGGNNEQYF. In DNA, the CDR3 is TGTGCCAGCAGTCCATTAGCTCCAGGCGGGGGTAACAATGAGCAGTACTTC.

This clonotype was seen a handful of times. The CDR3 region has the DNA TGTGCCAGCAGCACGGGGACAGGGCATCAGCCCCAGCATTTT. It translates to CASSTGTGHQPQHF. V is TRBV7-2 and J is TRBJ1-5; 9 bases fit TRBD1. CDR3 length: 14 residues. Germline V gene sequence: CDR1 SGHTA, CDR2 FQGNSA. V lost 5 bases to trimming and J lost 5 bases; unmatched junction nucleotides: 4.

The genes are TRBV7-2 and TRBJ2-1, with D hard to call. CDR1 and CDR2 (germline): SGHTA, FQGNSA. The CDR3 length is 12 residues. Trimming shortened V by 3 bases and J by 12 bases, and 12 bases separated the two germline ends. The CDR3 region is CASSLMGGWQFF. In nucleotides, the CDR3 is TGTGCCAGCAGCTTGATGGGCGGTTGGCAGTTCTTC.

The gene calls are TRBV7-8 and TRBJ1-3; D is ambiguous. V lost 0 bases, J lost 0 bases, and 9 bases lay in between. Germline V gives CDR1 SGHVS, CDR2 FQNEAQ. The CDR3 loop spans 16 amino acids. Here the CDR3 reads CASSLAGGGSGNTIYF. For the CDR3, the DNA is TGTGCCAGCAGCTTAGCGGGCGGCGGCTCTGGAAACACCATATATTTT.

This clonotype came up a few times. The V gene is TRBV12-3 or TRBV12-4, the J gene TRBJ1-4; D perhaps matches TRBD1 (6 bases). CDR3 length: 15 residues. V lost 0 bases and J lost 7, with 12 bases in between. The CDR3 DNA is TGTGCCAGCAGTTTAGCGCTAGGGGGGATTGAAAAACTGTTTTTT. Translating gives CASSLALGGIEKLFF.

The rearrangement joins TRBV4-1 to TRBJ2-6; D is ambiguous. The CDR3 runs to 17 residues. CDR1 MGHRA and CDR2 YSYEKL come from the germline V gene. The V gene lost 0 bases and the J gene lost 2 bases, with 11 bases spanning the gap. The CDR3 DNA reads TGCGCCAGCAGCCAAGATGTGGGGATTGCTGGGGCCAACGTCCTGACTTTC. It is translated as CASSQDVGIAGANVLTF.

This clonotype was seen a few times. This chain links TRBV28 with TRBJ2-5; unclear D gene. V was shortened by 5 bases and J by 11 bases, with 15 bases between the two germline ends. The CDR3 consists of 12 residues. Germline V gives CDR1 MDHEN, CDR2 SYDVKM. The CDR3 DNA reads TGTGCCAGCAGTGTGGTTTTGGGGTTTCAGTACTTC. It yields the protein CASSVVLGFQYF.

This clonotype was seen more than once but under ten times. The CDR3 nucleotides are TGTGCCAGCACCCAATACGGGACAGGAGTCCTTAGACAAGGCTACACCTTC. Translated: CASTQYGTGVLRQGYTF. The chain combines TRBV6-4 with TRBJ1-2, with TRBD1 identical over 8 bases. CDR3 size: 17 residues. From germline, CDR1 is MRHNA and CDR2 SNTAGT. Trimming cost V 7 bases and J 8 bases; bases outside gene matches: 21.

The chain carries TRBV7-8 and TRBJ2-1, with 7 positions matching TRBD2. Losses at the gene ends were 5 bases for V and 2 bases for J; bases not matched to a gene: 6. This CDR3 has 15 amino acids. CDR1 is SGHVS and CDR2 is FQNEAQ in the germline V gene. As DNA, the CDR3 is TGTGCCAGCAGCGTGAAGCGGGATACCTACAATGAGCAGTTCTTC. Residues: CASSVKRDTYNEQFF.

V gene TRBV6-5 combines with J gene TRBJ2-7; 8 bases are a match to TRBD1. Trimming removed 0 bases from V and 6 bases from J; junction bases left unmatched: 4. CDR1 and CDR2 from the germline V gene are MNHEY and SVGAGI. The CDR3 sequence is 14 residues long. The CDR3 is CASSYSFRGLEQYF. CDR3 in DNA: TGTGCCAGCAGTTACTCCTTCAGGGGGCTCGAGCAGTACTTC.

The rearrangement uses TRBV13 and TRBJ2-7; TRBD1 aligns across 7 bases. The CDR3 consists of 15 residues. Germline CDR1 reads PRHDT; CDR2 reads FYEKMQ (reference sequence). With 5 bases clipped from V and 7 bases from J, the junction kept 14 bases outside the gene matches. CDR3 coding DNA: TGTGCCAGCAGCACCACCCTCGGGACAGTTCAGGAGCAGTACTTC. Amino acids: CASSTTLGTVQEQYF. Combining the CDR3 with reference TRBV13 and TRBJ2-7 gives the whole variable domain AAGVIQSPRHLIKEKRETATLKCYPIPRHDTVYWYQQGPGQDPQFLISFYEKMQSDKGSIPDRFSAQQFSDYHSELNMSSLELGDSALYFCASSTTLGTVQEQYFGPGTRLTVT.

The chain uses TRBV12-3 or TRBV12-4 and TRBJ2-5; the D gene is possibly TRBD1 (6 bases). V lost 3 bases and J 11 bases, leaving 19 bases between the germline ends. This CDR3 is built from 14 residues. In nucleotides, the CDR3 is TGTGCCAGCAGTTTTCAGGGGACGGCATACGGGCAGTACTTC. Protein sequence: CASSFQGTAYGQYF.

CDR3 amino acids: CASSGRRFSRTNEQFF. The CDR3 bases are TGTGCCAGCAGCGGCAGACGCTTCAGCCGGACCAATGAGCAGTTCTTC. The chain couples TRBV7-2 to TRBJ2-1; D is ambiguous. This CDR3 spans 16 amino acids. CDR1 is SGHTA, CDR2 FQGNSA, per germline. Trimming left V 5 bases short and J 6 bases short, with 20 bases between. Combining the CDR3 with reference TRBV7-2 and TRBJ2-1 gives the whole variable domain GAGVSQSPSNKVTEKGKDVELRCDPISGHTALYWYRQSLGQGLEFLIYFQGNSAPDKSGLPSDRFSAERTGGSVSTLTIQRTQQEDSAVYLCASSGRRFSRTNEQFFGPGTRLTVL.

The sample holds a few counts of this clonotype. V gene TRBV7-2 combines with J gene TRBJ1-4, with 9 bases that match TRBD1. Germline lookup yields CDR1 SGHTA and CDR2 FQGNSA. CDR3 length: 14 amino acids. Losses at the gene ends were 5 bases for V and 7 bases for J; bases not matched to a gene: 5. CDR3 amino acids: CASSVDRGSEKLFF. As DNA, the CDR3 is TGTGCCAGCAGCGTGGACAGGGGTAGTGAAAAACTGTTTTTT.

This clonotype was observed at least ten times. The chain joins TRBV5-1 to TRBJ2-3; D unclear. The germline gives CDR1 SGHRS, CDR2 YFSETQ. Deletions cut 2 bases from V and 6 bases from J, with 10 bases between. The CDR3 is 13 residues long. DNA for the CDR3: TGCGCCAGCAGCTTATCCATCGGGGATACGCAGTATTTT. This codes for CASSLSIGDTQYF.

This clonotype was seen at least ten times. The chain has TRBV30 and TRBJ1-2, with TRBD1 as a possible D gene (5 bases). Germline loops: CDR1 GTSNPN, CDR2 SVGIG (reference sequence). V shed 0 bases and J shed 2 bases, with 10 bases lying between them. The CDR3 sequence is 14 residues long. The chain's CDR3 is CAWSVGGSNYGYTF. The CDR3 coding sequence is TGTGCCTGGAGTGTGGGGGGATCGAACTATGGCTACACCTTC. The complete variable domain, with remaining parts taken from reference TRBV30 and TRBJ1-2, reads SQTIHQWPATLVQPVGSPLSLECTVEGTSNPNLYWYRQAAGRGLQLLFYSVGIGQISSEVPQNLSASRPQDRQFILSSKKLLLSDSGFYLCAWSVGGSNYGYTFGSGTRLTVV.

Notes on this clonotype: A much larger clonotype is one base distant, so this may be a read error. The CDR3 loop reads CASSSGQDPYNEQFF. For the CDR3, the DNA is TGTGCCAGCAGCTCGGGACAGGACCCCTACAATGAGCAGTTCTTC. The chain combines TRBV7-6 with TRBJ2-1; 8 nucleotides line up with TRBD1. CDR1 SGHVS and CDR2 FNYEAQ come from the germline V gene. The CDR3 totals 15 residues. The V gene end was trimmed by 4 bases and the J gene end by 2 bases; junction bases not matched to a gene: 4.

This clonotype was recorded many times. This chain links TRBV6-6 with TRBJ2-1; no clear D. The CDR3 spans 16 residues. V was clipped by 0 bases and J by 0 bases, with 9 bases between them. Per germline, CDR1 MNHNY and CDR2 SVGAGI (reference sequence). The CDR3 DNA reads TGTGCCAGCAGTTACTCAGCCAGTCCCTCCTACAATGAGCAGTTCTTC. As protein: CASSYSASPSYNEQFF.

The chain recombines TRBV9 with TRBJ2-1; D gene unclear. The J call may be incorrect, as the DNA end agrees better with TRBJ2-7. Germline CDR1 and CDR2: SGDLS and YYNGEE. CDR3 length: 15 residues. The CDR3 protein is CASSPLFAGYNEQYF. The DNA for the CDR3 is TGTGCCAGCAGCCCCCTGTTTGCCGGGTACAATGAGCAGTACTTC.

A few counts support this clonotype. J is TRBJ1-2 and V is TRBV7-2; D uncertain. Germline loops: CDR1 SGHTA, CDR2 FQGNSA. Deletions cut 5 bases from V and 7 bases from J, with 11 bases between. The CDR3 extends over 12 amino acids. CDR3 nucleotides: TGTGCCAGCAGCAGAGGTTGGGGTGGCTACACCTTC. This encodes CASSRGWGGYTF.